This passage covers 14 T cell receptor beta chains from one sample sequenced in a study of T cell changes during pregnancy in multiple sclerosis. The method was immunoSEQ multiplex PCR; TCRdb's version includes in-frame clones alone and lacks a portion of them. The profile shows 65,000 to 85,000 clones, more than 75% of them singletons. Here the sequenced sample was peripheral blood, taken in the third trimester of pregnancy. The receptors here all came from a female donor with multiple sclerosis, enrolled in a pregnancy study.

This CDR3 reads CATLPEVNTEAFF. In DNA form, the CDR3 reads TGTGCCACCCTCCCGGAGGTTAACACTGAAGCTTTCTTT. The chain has TRBV2 and TRBJ1-1; no clear D. V shed 10 bases and J shed 2 bases, with 14 bases lying between them. Germline V CDR1 and CDR2: SNHLY, FYNNEI. The length of the CDR3 is 13 residues. The entire variable domain, with the rest obtained from reference TRBV2 and TRBJ1-1, is as follows: EPEVTQTPSHQVTQMGQEVILRCVPISNHLYFYWYRQILGQKVEFLVSFYNNEISEKSEIFDDQFSVERPDGSNFTLKIRSTKLEDSAMYFCATLPEVNTEAFFGQGTRLTVV.

V and J are TRBV9 and TRBJ2-4, with TRBD2 matching over 7 bases. Germline trimming cut 4 bases from V and 6 bases from J; bases unmatched to any gene: 10. CDR1 and CDR2 (germline): SGDLS, YYNGEE. The CDR3 is 15 amino acids. CDR3 protein: CASSLGLDHRNIQYF. CDR3 nucleotides: TGTGCCAGCAGCCTTGGACTAGACCACCGAAACATTCAGTACTTC.

The J gene is TRBJ2-5, the V gene TRBV5-4, with D possibly TRBD2 on 5 matching bases. CDR1 and CDR2 from the germline V gene are SGHNT and YYREEE (reference sequence). The CDR3 is 15 residues long. Trimming removed 3 bases from V and 1 base from J, with 13 bases in between. In nucleotides, the CDR3 is TGTGCCAGCAGCTCTCCTAGCTGGGGCCAAGAGACCCAGTACTTC. Protein sequence: CASSSPSWGQETQYF.

This chain joins TRBV7-9 and TRBJ1-3, with D uncertain. Trimming shortened V by 5 bases and J by 1 base, and 6 bases separated the two germline ends. Germline CDR1 and CDR2: SEHNR and FQNEAQ (reference sequence). The CDR3 runs 13 residues. CDR3 protein: CASSPYSGNTIYF. DNA for the CDR3: TGTGCCAGCAGCCCTTATTCTGGAAACACCATATATTTT.

This chain joins TRBV2 and TRBJ1-6, with a possible D match to TRBD1 (6 bases). V was shortened by 1 base and J by 6 bases, with 16 bases between the two germline ends. CDR1 SNHLY and CDR2 FYNNEI come from the germline V gene. This CDR3 has 17 residues. The CDR3 spells CASSEEGVRQANSPLHF. DNA of the CDR3: TGTGCCAGCAGTGAAGAGGGGGTCCGACAGGCTAATTCACCCCTCCACTTT.

J is TRBJ1-5 and V is TRBV2; D perhaps matches TRBD1 (6 bases). This CDR3 region has 13 residues. The germline gives CDR1 SNHLY, CDR2 FYNNEI. Trimming shortened V by 7 bases and J by 7 bases, and 14 bases separated the two germline ends. In DNA form, the CDR3 reads TGTGCCAGCACCCTTTGGGGGGGCCAGCCCCAGCATTTT. Residues: CASTLWGGQPQHF.

The CDR3 is CASSGDRVLNQPQHF. The CDR3 coding sequence is TGTGCCAGCAGTGGGGACAGGGTACTCAATCAGCCCCAGCATTTT. The chain is built from TRBV2 and TRBJ1-5; 9 positions agree with TRBD1. Trimming took 4 bases from V and 3 from J; bases not matched to a gene: 4. The CDR3 is 15 amino acids. CDR1 SNHLY and CDR2 FYNNEI come from the germline V gene.

The V and J genes are TRBV5-1 and TRBJ2-2, with D possibly matching TRBD1 (5 bases). Germline V gene data show CDR1 as SGHRS and CDR2 as YFSETQ. The CDR3 spans 18 residues. V lost 0 bases to trimming and J lost 1 base, with 16 bases between them. The CDR3 DNA is TGCGCCAGCAGCTTGGCCTTGGGGCGAAGTTGGAACACCGGGGAGCTGTTTTTT. The encoded protein is CASSLALGRSWNTGELFF.

This chain links TRBV2 with TRBJ2-6, with D unresolved. The CDR3 has 16 residues. The germline CDR1 and CDR2 sequences are SNHLY and FYNNEI. V was cut by 7 bases and J by 0 bases, with 13 bases left in between. The chain's CDR3 is CASKTFAISGANVLTF. Here the CDR3 DNA reads TGTGCCAGCAAAACGTTCGCGATCTCTGGGGCCAACGTCCTGACTTTC.

The chain has TRBV5-5 and TRBJ2-2; unclear D gene. The CDR3 is made up of 15 amino acids. Germline V lookup: CDR1 SGHKS, CDR2 YYEKEE (reference sequence). The V end lost 4 bases, the J end lost 3 bases, and 13 bases lay between the germline ends. CDR3: CASSPFGRYTGELFF. CDR3 nucleotides: TGTGCCAGCAGCCCATTCGGCAGGTACACCGGGGAGCTGTTTTTT.

In this sample, this clone turned up a few times. The V and J genes are TRBV7-9 and TRBJ2-2; TRBD1 matches 10 bases. The CDR3 covers 14 residues. Germline V lookup: CDR1 SEHNR, CDR2 FQNEAQ (reference sequence). Trimming took 8 bases from V and 7 from J; bases not matched to a gene: 7. Written as DNA, the CDR3 is TGTGCCAGCCGCTCGACAGGGGGCCACGGGGAGCTGTTTTTT. This sequence encodes CASRSTGGHGELFF.

This clone was counted a single time. J is TRBJ2-7 and V is TRBV18; TRBD1 aligns across 12 bases. Trimming removed 2 bases from V and 4 bases from J; junction bases left unmatched: 12. This CDR3 has 18 residues. CDR1 and CDR2 (germline): KGHSH, LQKENI. The DNA of the CDR3 is TGTGCCAGCTCACCATTCTTTTCGGGACAGGGGGCTACTTACGAGCAGTACTTC. Translating gives CASSPFFSGQGATYEQYF.

The chain links TRBV29-1 to TRBJ2-1, with D possibly TRBD2 on 7 matching bases. The V end lost 0 bases, the J end lost 3 bases, and 15 bases lay between the germline ends. This CDR3 is 16 amino acids long. Looked up from germline, CDR1 is SQVTM and CDR2 is ANQGSEA. The CDR3 nucleotides read TGCAGCGTTGAAGAGGGCAGGGGCGGGAGCTACAATGAGCAGTTCTTC. It yields the protein CSVEEGRGGSYNEQFF.

CDR3 sequence reads: CASSDVTDTQYF. DNA of the CDR3: TGTGCCAGCAGTGACGTCACAGATACGCAGTATTTT. The V gene is TRBV2, the J gene TRBJ2-3; D ambiguous. Trimming left V 3 bases short and J 2 bases short, with 3 bases between. The CDR3 length is 12 residues. Per the germline V gene, CDR1 is SNHLY and CDR2 is FYNNEI.